These 28 T cell receptor beta chains were all obtained from the same sample, sequenced in a study of neoadjuvant anti-PD-1 for oral cavity cancer. TCRdb's table, derived via immunoSEQ multiplex PCR, lists solely in-frame clones and lacks some. Among about 10,000 clones listed, under 75% were seen once. This sample's time point: after neoadjuvant nivolumab, at surgical resection. Sample: tumor tissue, taken after nivolumab (anti-PD-1) treatment. These receptor sequences come from a person between 40 and 80 years old with oral cavity squamous cell carcinoma.

The chain has TRBV7-9 and TRBJ1-2, with D uncertain. The CDR3 length is 12 residues. CDR1 SEHNR and CDR2 FQNEAQ come from the germline V gene (reference sequence). V lost 4 bases, J lost 7 bases, and 10 bases lay in between. The CDR3 sequence: CASSWPGTGYTF. The CDR3 nucleotides read TGTGCCAGCAGCTGGCCGGGAACTGGCTACACCTTC.

This clone has only a few counts. This rearrangement joins TRBV19 to TRBJ1-1; no definite D call. Trimming stripped 7 bases from V and 0 bases from J, with 9 bases between. This CDR3 has 13 amino acids. Germline CDR1 reads LNHDA; CDR2 reads SQIVND (reference sequence). In DNA, the CDR3 is TGTGCCAGTAAGAGCAGCTTGAACACTGAAGCTTTCTTT. Amino acids: CASKSSLNTEAFF.

The CDR3 loop is CASSFNRDSLRTGELFF. In DNA, the CDR3 is TGTGCCAGCAGTTTCAACCGGGATTCTCTGCGAACCGGGGAGCTGTTTTTT. This chain joins TRBV27 and TRBJ2-2; maybe TRBD2 (5 bases). V gave up 3 bases and J gave up 5 bases, with 19 bases separating them. In germline, CDR1 is MNHEY, CDR2 SMNVEV (reference sequence). This CDR3 has 17 amino acids.

This clone was counted a few times. The chain uses TRBV5-1 and TRBJ1-1; possible D gene TRBD1, 6 bases. V shed 3 bases and J shed 3 bases, with 18 bases lying between them. Germline CDR1 SGHRS, CDR2 YFSETQ. The CDR3 consists of 16 residues. DNA of the CDR3: TGCGCCAGCAGCTGGACGGGGGCGGTCGGGGACACTGAAGCTTTCTTT. Translating gives CASSWTGAVGDTEAFF.

The chain is built from TRBV6-6 and TRBJ1-1; unclear D gene. Germline lookup yields CDR1 MNHNY and CDR2 SVGAGI (reference sequence). V gave up 2 bases and J gave up 1 base, with 14 bases separating them. The CDR3 consists of 16 residues. CDR3 DNA: TGTGCCAGCAGTTACCCCCAAAACCTCAAGAACACTGAAGCTTTCTTT. It translates to CASSYPQNLKNTEAFF.

The CDR3 bases are TGTGCCAGCAGCTTAGGGACTTTACGAGAGCAGTTCTTC. Translation: CASSLGTLREQFF. The J gene is TRBJ2-1, the V gene TRBV7-2, with D tentatively TRBD2 (5 bases). Germline CDR1 is SGHTA and CDR2 is FQGNSA. V lost 1 base, J lost 10 bases, and 11 bases lay in between. The CDR3 totals 13 residues.

In its sample, this clone was seen a few times. The genes are TRBV5-6 and TRBJ1-6, with D hard to call. Trimming shortened V by 4 bases and J by 1 base, and 9 bases separated the two germline ends. Germline lookup yields CDR1 SGHDT and CDR2 YYEEEE. CDR3 length equals 15 residues. DNA of the CDR3: TGTGCCAGCAGCGCCAGACCTTCCTATAATTCACCCCTCCACTTT. It translates to CASSARPSYNSPLHF.

The chain recombines TRBV11-2 with TRBJ2-7, with 7 bases matching TRBD2. The length of the CDR3 is 16 residues. J lost 7 bases, V lost 3 bases, and 15 bases had no gene match. The germline gives CDR1 SGHAT, CDR2 FQNNGV. CDR3 residues: CASSLLRTRDGLEQYF. Written as DNA, the CDR3 is TGTGCCAGCAGCTTGTTACGGACTAGAGACGGATTAGAGCAGTACTTC. Together with reference TRBV11-2 and TRBJ2-7, the CDR3 gives the full variable domain: EAGVAQSPRYKIIEKRQSVAFWCNPISGHATLYWYQQILGQGPKLLIQFQNNGVVDDSQLPKDRFSAERLKGVDSTLKIQPAKLEDSAVYLCASSLLRTRDGLEQYFGPGTRLTVT.

The J gene is TRBJ2-7, the V gene TRBV9; 9 nucleotides align to TRBD1. With V trimmed by 4 bases and J by 1 base, 9 bases remained unmatched. The CDR3 covers 16 residues. The germline V gene has CDR1 SGDLS and CDR2 YYNGEE. The CDR3 DNA reads TGTGCCAGCAGCTCGACCCCCGGGACAGGGTCCTACGAGCAGTACTTC. Its translation: CASSSTPGTGSYEQYF. Full variable domain (remainder filled in from reference TRBV9 and TRBJ2-7): DSGVTQTPKHLITATGQRVTLRCSPRSGDLSVYWYQQSLDQGLQFLIQYYNGEERAKGNILERFSAQQFPDLHSELNLSSLELGDSALYFCASSSTPGTGSYEQYFGPGTRLTVT.

The chain recombines TRBV5-4 with TRBJ1-1; TRBD1 might be the D (5 bases). CDR1 is SGHNT and CDR2 is YYREEE in the germline V gene (reference sequence). The CDR3 is 16 amino acids. Trimming shortened V by 4 bases and J by 0 bases, and 16 bases separated the two germline ends. The CDR3 reads CASSPDPLGLNTEAFF. CDR3 coding DNA: TGTGCCAGCAGCCCGGACCCCCTGGGGCTGAACACTGAAGCTTTCTTT.

This clone occurred once. The chain combines TRBV27 with TRBJ1-1; TRBD1 is a possible D gene (5 bases). V lost 3 bases and J lost 10, with 21 bases in between. The CDR3 has 15 residues. From germline, CDR1 is MNHEY and CDR2 SMNVEV (reference sequence). CDR3 loop: CASSFSPKSQGRAFF. In nucleotides, the CDR3 is TGTGCCAGCAGTTTTTCCCCGAAGAGTCAGGGCCGAGCTTTCTTT.

The chain uses TRBV10-1 and TRBJ2-1; D ambiguous. The CDR3 has 15 amino acids. Germline-derived CDR1 and CDR2 are WNHNN and SYGVQD (reference sequence). Trimming took 0 bases from V and 8 from J, leaving 14 bases between them. The chain's CDR3 is CASSESSLESDEQFF. For the CDR3, the DNA is TGCGCCAGCAGTGAGTCATCCCTTGAAAGCGATGAGCAGTTCTTC.

The gene calls are TRBV2 and TRBJ2-7; D gene unclear. The germline V gene has CDR1 SNHLY and CDR2 FYNNEI. The CDR3 length is 15 residues. Trimming left V 4 bases short and J 7 bases short, with 20 bases between. CDR3 in amino acids: CASSGIQAILGEQYF. The CDR3 DNA reads TGTGCCAGCAGTGGAATTCAAGCCATCTTGGGGGAGCAGTACTTC.

The rearrangement uses TRBV5-1 and TRBJ2-2, with TRBD1 matching over 7 bases. CDR1 is SGHRS, CDR2 YFSETQ, per germline. Trimming removed 0 bases from V and 4 bases from J; junction bases left unmatched: 3. CDR3 length: 15 residues. The CDR3 sequence is CASSLEGASTGELFF. CDR3 sequence (DNA): TGCGCCAGCAGCTTGGAGGGGGCGAGCACCGGGGAGCTGTTTTTT.

This chain joins TRBV10-2 and TRBJ2-7; 10 nucleotides match TRBD2. V gave up 6 bases and J gave up 5 bases; unmatched junction bases: 10. CDR3 length: 15 amino acids. Germline V CDR1 and CDR2: WSHSY, SAAADI. The DNA for the CDR3 is TGCGCCAGCAGAAAAAGCGGGAGGGCCAACAACGAGCAGTACTTC. Its translation is CASRKSGRANNEQYF.

Notes on this clone: The junction departs from germline at one end; a sequencing error may be responsible. V gene TRBV28 combines with J gene TRBJ1-1, with 8 bases aligning to TRBD1. CDR1 is MDHEN and CDR2 is SYDVKM in the germline V gene. The CDR3 extends over 18 amino acids. This CDR3 is CASSLPSGQGELKTEAFF. CDR3 DNA sequence: TGTGCCAGCAGTTTGCCCTCTGGACAGGGCGAACTGAAAACTGAAGCTTTCTTT.

The rearrangement joins TRBV5-1 to TRBJ1-1, with D maybe TRBD1 (6 bases). This CDR3 comprises 16 residues. The V and J ends lost 2 bases and 0 bases respectively, with 14 bases between them. Germline CDR1 reads SGHRS; CDR2 reads YFSETQ. Here the CDR3 reads CASSFVQGGMNTEAFF. The CDR3 DNA reads as TGCGCCAGCAGCTTCGTACAGGGTGGAATGAACACTGAAGCTTTCTTT.

This chain joins TRBV7-2 and TRBJ2-5, with 8 bases that match TRBD1. V shed 5 bases and J 3 bases; nucleotides not matched to a gene: 5. Looked up from germline, CDR1 is SGHTA and CDR2 is FQGNSA. The CDR3 covers 14 residues. CDR3 region: CASSPTGGKETQYF. The DNA for the CDR3 is TGTGCCAGCAGCCCTACAGGGGGGAAAGAGACCCAGTACTTC.

The rearrangement joins TRBV7-9 to TRBJ2-7; D is perhaps TRBD1 (5 bases). With 2 bases removed from V and 3 bases from J, the gap between germline ends came to 8 bases. CDR3 size: 13 residues. Germline V gene data show CDR1 as SEHNR and CDR2 as FQNEAQ (reference sequence). CDR3 sequence reads: CASSLKGFYEQYF. CDR3 bases: TGTGCCAGCAGCTTAAAGGGGTTCTACGAGCAGTACTTC.

The J gene is TRBJ2-3, the V gene TRBV7-3; 8 bases are a match to TRBD2. The germline CDR1 and CDR2 sequences are SGHTA and FQGTGA. The CDR3 runs to 15 residues. The trim removed 4 bases at V and 3 bases at J, leaving 6 bases unmatched. The CDR3 is CASSSSGRRTDTQYF. The CDR3 region has the DNA TGTGCCAGCAGCTCCAGCGGGAGAAGGACAGATACGCAGTATTTT.

This clone was observed a single time. The chain combines TRBV5-1 with TRBJ1-2; 7 positions match TRBD1. The CDR3 length is 15 residues. CDR1 is SGHRS, CDR2 YFSETQ, per germline. V dropped 4 bases and J dropped 4; count of bases not matched to a gene: 10. The CDR3 DNA reads TGCGCCAGCAGCATCGGGACAGCGACCCTCTATGGCTACACCTTC. Translation: CASSIGTATLYGYTF.

The chain uses TRBV28 and TRBJ1-2; D gene unclear. The CDR3 loop spans 14 amino acids. The V and J ends lost 6 bases and 8 bases respectively, with 19 bases between them. In germline, CDR1 is MDHEN, CDR2 SYDVKM. Here the CDR3 DNA reads TGTGCCAGCAGGCAGACCTCGACTTGGAGCGGCTACACCTTC. Translation gives CASRQTSTWSGYTF.

This sequence joins TRBV7-2 and TRBJ1-1; the D gene is possibly TRBD1 (6 bases). The CDR3 is 13 residues long. Trimming stripped 4 bases from V and 6 bases from J, with 12 bases between. Germline CDR1 is SGHTA and CDR2 is FQGNSA. The CDR3 loop reads CASSSGSGAEAFF. The CDR3 DNA reads TGTGCCAGCAGCTCCGGGTCAGGGGCTGAAGCTTTCTTT.

J is TRBJ2-7 and V is TRBV5-1; 10 bases map to TRBD1. CDR1 is SGHRS and CDR2 is YFSETQ in the germline V gene. The CDR3 covers 14 residues. With 4 bases clipped from V and 3 bases from J, the junction kept 4 bases outside the gene matches. The CDR3 loop reads CASSLRTGGYEQYF. DNA for the CDR3: TGCGCCAGCAGCCTAAGGACAGGGGGCTACGAGCAGTACTTC.

This clone rates as medium-sized. The chain carries TRBV28 and TRBJ2-1, with D possibly matching TRBD1 (5 bases). CDR1 is MDHEN and CDR2 is SYDVKM in the germline V gene. CDR3 length equals 14 residues. The V end was cut by 4 bases, the J end by 3 bases, with 10 bases between. This CDR3 is CASSSIDSYNEQFF. The CDR3 nucleotides are TGTGCCAGCAGTTCAATAGACAGCTACAATGAGCAGTTCTTC.

The chain links TRBV27 to TRBJ2-7, with D perhaps assigned TRBD1 or TRBD2 (5 bases each). The V end was cut by 7 bases, the J end by 5 bases, with 21 bases between. From germline, CDR1 is MNHEY and CDR2 SMNVEV (reference sequence). The CDR3 has 15 residues. CDR3 amino acids: CASKRGWGYKNEQYF. The CDR3 DNA reads TGTGCCAGCAAGAGAGGGTGGGGGTACAAGAACGAGCAGTACTTC.

The genes are TRBV2 and TRBJ2-1, with a weak D call TRBD2 (5 bases). Germline V gene data show CDR1 as SNHLY and CDR2 as FYNNEI. The V end lost 2 bases, the J end lost 4 bases, and 9 bases lay between the germline ends. The CDR3 has 14 amino acids. The CDR3 coding sequence is TGTGCCAGCAGTGAAAGGACTGCTTACAATGAGCAGTTCTTC. Translation: CASSERTAYNEQFF.

V is TRBV6-1 and J is TRBJ2-1, with TRBD2 matching 11 bases. With V trimmed by 5 bases and J by 1 base, 1 base remained unmatched. The CDR3 length is 15 residues. Germline V gene sequence: CDR1 MNHNS, CDR2 SASEGT. The CDR3 DNA follows: TGTGCCAGCAGTCCTAGCGGGGGGTCCTACAATGAGCAGTTCTTC. Amino acids: CASSPSGGSYNEQFF.